A single sample gave rise to the 24 T cell receptor beta chains below, sequenced in a study of metastatic and nonmetastatic thyroid tumors. Thyroid surgery was performed in patients who had received no treatment beforehand. With MiXCR, TCRdb called clones anew from the PCR reads. The sample holds some 54,000 clones; approximately 19% are singletons and the top ten take about 3%. Sequencing used blood. The source of these receptors is a female donor with papillary thyroid cancer or a benign thyroid nodule (not recorded which). Some clones in this sample may be carry-over from other donors' samples.

This clone occurred many times. The gene calls are TRBV20-1 and TRBJ2-3, with D possibly matching TRBD1 (6 bases). Trimming removed 6 bases from V and 2 bases from J, with 12 bases in between. The CDR3 covers 13 residues. CDR1 is DFQATT and CDR2 is SNEGSKA in the germline V gene (reference sequence). The CDR3 DNA follows: TGCAGTGCCAAGCAGGGGCTCACAGATACGCAGTATTTT. Its protein product is CSAKQGLTDTQYF.

There are many counts of this clone. The chain combines TRBV11-1 with TRBJ2-2; 9 nucleotides align to TRBD2. V gave up 6 bases and J gave up 7 bases; unmatched junction bases: 12. The length of the CDR3 is 16 residues. CDR1 is SGHAT, CDR2 FQDESV, per germline (reference sequence). The CDR3 DNA is TGTGCCAGCAGTTCGGGAGCGGGAGGATTTAGCGGGGAGCTGTTTTTT. Residues: CASSSGAGGFSGELFF.

This clone showed up many times. This chain connects TRBV10-3 to TRBJ2-1, with 10 bases fitting TRBD2. Germline loops: CDR1 ENHRY, CDR2 SYGVKD. The CDR3 extends over 15 amino acids. J lost 5 bases, V lost 6 bases, and 7 bases had no gene match. CDR3 bases: TGTGCCATCAGAAAAGCGGGAGGGCCGGACAATGAGCAGTTCTTC. Encoded protein: CAIRKAGGPDNEQFF.

This clone has ten or more counts. The CDR3 loop is CASSPPGEANYGYTF. CDR3 in DNA: TGTGCCAGCAGCCCCCCAGGGGAAGCTAACTATGGCTACACCTTC. This sequence joins TRBV7-9 and TRBJ1-2; perhaps TRBD1 as D (6 bases). The CDR3 runs 15 residues. The ends were cut back, 5 bases at V and 0 bases at J, with 13 bases in the middle. Per germline, CDR1 SEHNR and CDR2 FQNEAQ (reference sequence).

This clone was counted many times. This chain joins TRBV7-6 and TRBJ1-5; D unclear. Trimming shortened V by 1 base and J by 6 bases, and 13 bases separated the two germline ends. This CDR3 spans 15 amino acids. From germline, CDR1 is SGHVS and CDR2 FNYEAQ. This CDR3 is CASSLVPQVSQPQHF. The CDR3 coding sequence is TGTGCCAGCAGCTTAGTCCCACAAGTAAGTCAGCCCCAGCATTTT.

The chain employs TRBV7-2 and TRBJ2-7; TRBD2 might be the D (5 bases). The V end was cut by 8 bases, the J end by 0 bases, with 11 bases between. Looked up from germline, CDR1 is SGHTA and CDR2 is FQGNSA. The CDR3 spans 13 residues. Written as DNA, the CDR3 is TGTGCCAGCTGGACTCTGATCTCCTACGAGCAGTACTTC. This gives the protein CASWTLISYEQYF.

Details on this clone: At one of its ends the junction is not consistent with the germline gene, which may arise from a read error. The rearrangement joins TRBV2 to TRBJ2-6; 12 bases line up with TRBD1. Germline V lookup: CDR1 SNHLY, CDR2 FYNNEI. CDR3 length: 17 residues. The CDR3 spells CASSGTGGAGGANFLTF. The CDR3 DNA sequence: TGTGCCAGTAGTGGGACAGGGGGCGCAGGTGGGGCCAACTTCCTGACTTTC.

The CDR3: CASAPPPGGIGEQYF. For the CDR3, the DNA is TGTGCCAGCGCCCCTCCCCCCGGGGGAATCGGCGAGCAGTACTTC. V and J are TRBV7-3 and TRBJ2-7, with a tentative D call TRBD2 (6 bases). The CDR3 sequence is 15 residues long. In germline, CDR1 is SGHTA, CDR2 FQGTGA. V was trimmed by 8 bases and J by 6 bases, leaving 23 bases between them.

In its sample, this clone was seen many times. V usage is TRBV9 and J usage is TRBJ2-3; a weak D match, TRBD2 (6 bases). CDR1 SGDLS and CDR2 YYNGEE come from the germline V gene. V was clipped by 6 bases and J by 6 bases, with 14 bases between them. This CDR3 is 13 amino acids long. The CDR3 nucleotides read TGTGCCAGCACGGGGGAGGTTGTTGATACGCAGTATTTT. Residues: CASTGEVVDTQYF.

Many counts were recorded for this clone. V gene TRBV5-4 combines with J gene TRBJ2-3; TRBD2 is a possible D gene (5 bases). This CDR3 comprises 14 residues. V lost 4 bases and J lost 1, with 10 bases in between. Germline loops: CDR1 SGHNT, CDR2 YYREEE (reference sequence). CDR3 coding DNA: TGTGCCAGCAGCAAGAGCGGAGGCACAGATACGCAGTATTTT. This encodes CASSKSGGTDTQYF.

This clone was picked up many times. The V call is TRBV5-6, the J call TRBJ2-4, with a weak D call TRBD2 (5 bases). In germline, CDR1 is SGHDT, CDR2 YYEEEE. The germline V and J ends were trimmed by 0 bases and 3 bases, with 10 bases remaining between them. The CDR3 loop spans 15 amino acids. This chain's CDR3 is CASSLASGGKNIQYF. CDR3 DNA: TGTGCCAGCAGCTTGGCCTCAGGAGGCAAAAACATTCAGTACTTC. The variable domain in full, completed from reference TRBV5-6 and TRBJ2-4, reads DAGVTQSPTHLIKTRGQQVTLRCSPKSGHDTVSWYQQALGQGPQFIFQYYEEEERQRGNFPDRFSGHQFPNYSSELNVNALLLGDSALYLCASSLASGGKNIQYFGAGTRLSVL.

This clone was picked up many times. The V gene is TRBV20-1, the J gene TRBJ2-1, with D perhaps TRBD2 (5 bases). Germline V gene lookup returns CDR1 DFQATT and CDR2 SNEGSKA (reference sequence). V was trimmed by 2 bases and J by 15 bases, leaving 17 bases between them. The CDR3 sequence is 12 residues long. CDR3 DNA sequence: TGCAGTGCTAGAAGCCCGCTAGCCGTCGGGTTCTTC. This sequence encodes CSARSPLAVGFF.

This clone was found many times. V and J are TRBV4-1 and TRBJ2-2; no firm D call. Per the germline V gene, CDR1 is MGHRA and CDR2 is YSYEKL. The CDR3 has 12 residues. V was cut by 0 bases and J by 7 bases, with 3 bases left in between. CDR3 sequence (DNA): TGCGCCAGCAGCCAAGAGGGCGGGGAGCTGTTTTTT. Translated, it gives CASSQEGGELFF.

In its sample, this clone was seen a few times. This may be a read error, as it is one base from a much larger clone. Other DNA sequences of this sample code for an identical CDR3. The chain joins TRBV6-1 to TRBJ2-5; maybe TRBD2 (5 bases). The ends were cut back, 10 bases at V and 2 bases at J, with 17 bases in the middle. The germline V gene has CDR1 MNHNS and CDR2 SASEGT. The CDR3 is made up of 14 amino acids. The DNA of the CDR3 is TGTGCCACACTCGGGGAAACTTTTCAAGAGACCCAGTACTTC. Its protein is CATLGETFQETQYF.

With respect to this clone: Sequence at one end of the junction differs from germline and may be a read error. This chain joins TRBV5-1 and TRBJ1-2; 7 bases fit TRBD1. This CDR3 region has 14 residues. Germline V gene lookup returns CDR1 SGHRS and CDR2 YFSETQ. CDR3 in DNA: TGCGCCAGCATCTTGGGAGGGACAGTCTATGGCTACACCTTC. This translates into CASILGGTVYGYTF.

As for this clone: A read error may produce the germline difference seen at one junction end. V gene TRBV6-1 combines with J gene TRBJ2-3, with a possible D match to TRBD2 (6 bases). CDR3 size: 16 residues. In germline, CDR1 is MNHNS, CDR2 SASEGT. CDR3 in DNA: TGTGCCAGCAGCCTGCTAGCGAGACGTAGCACATATACTCAGTATTTT. Encoded protein: CASSLLARRSTYTQYF.

The chain is built from TRBV7-2 and TRBJ2-7, with D possibly TRBD1 on 5 matching bases. V lost 3 bases and J lost 6, with 15 bases in between. Germline loops: CDR1 SGHTA, CDR2 FQGNSA. CDR3 length: 14 residues. CDR3 DNA: TGTGCCAGCAGCTTGGGCAGGGAACTCGGCGAGCAGTACTTC. Translation: CASSLGRELGEQYF. The complete variable domain, with remaining parts taken from reference TRBV7-2 and TRBJ2-7, reads GAGVSQSPSNKVTEKGKDVELRCDPISGHTALYWYRQSLGQGLEFLIYFQGNSAPDKSGLPSDRFSAERTGGSVSTLTIQRTQQEDSAVYLCASSLGRELGEQYFGPGTRLTVT.

Comment on this clone: The CDR3 end shows no conserved phenylalanine or tryptophan, and so a read error is likely. No DNA is shown, since the ends of the CDR3 on it are uncertain; the CDR3 is the one TCRdb lists. The chain combines TRBV28 with TRBJ2-5; no DNA check was done on the table's D call, TRBD2. A total of 13 residues make up the CDR3, ends included. Germline CDR1 MDHEN, CDR2 SYDVKM. CDR3 loop: CASSFWDSPSVDL.

The table lists this clone with many counts. The J gene is TRBJ1-1, the V gene TRBV20-1; weak D call: TRBD1 (5 bases). The V end lost 6 bases, the J end lost 0 bases, and 11 bases lay between the germline ends. This CDR3 region has 13 residues. The germline V gene encodes CDR1 DFQATT and CDR2 SNEGSKA (reference sequence). In nucleotides, the CDR3 is TGCAGTGCCCTGACAGACATGAACACTGAAGCTTTCTTT. Its protein product is CSALTDMNTEAFF.

Comments on this clone: One end of the junction varies from germline; a read error may be responsible. This rearrangement joins TRBV6-1 to TRBJ1-2; D is undetermined. CDR3 length: 15 amino acids. Per the germline V gene, CDR1 is MNHNS and CDR2 is SASEGT. The CDR3 nucleotides read TGTGCCAGCAGTGAAGCTCTGGCCAGAGATAATGGCAACACCTTC. This translates into CASSEALARDNGNTF.

This clone has ten or more counts. The V gene is TRBV28, the J gene TRBJ1-3; TRBD1 agrees at 9 bases. V gave up 8 bases and J gave up 3 bases; unmatched junction bases: 5. The CDR3 spans 14 residues. The germline CDR1 and CDR2 sequences are MDHEN and SYDVKM. The CDR3: CASHGTGLGNTIYF. Here the CDR3 DNA reads TGTGCCAGCCACGGGACAGGGCTTGGAAACACCATATATTTT. Supplemented by reference TRBV28 and TRBJ1-3, the full variable domain reads DVKVTQSSRYLVKRTGEKVFLECVQDMDHENMFWYRQDPGLGLRLIYFSYDVKMKEKGDIPEGYSVSREKKERFSLILESASTNQTSMYLCASHGTGLGNTIYFGEGSWLTVV.

At least ten counts were recorded for this clone. The chain has TRBV20-1 and TRBJ2-3; D unresolved. CDR1 DFQATT and CDR2 SNEGSKA come from the germline V gene (reference sequence). Between the trimmed V and J ends, which lost 0 bases and 0 bases, there was a span of 10 bases. CDR3 length: 15 residues. CDR3 DNA sequence: TGCAGTGCTAGAGAACGCGGCGTTAGCACAGATACGCAGTATTTT. Residues: CSARERGVSTDTQYF.

The rearrangement joins TRBV28 to TRBJ1-2; D remains unclear. Trimming removed 7 bases at V and 8 bases at J, with 14 bases between. The CDR3 extends over 12 amino acids. Germline CDR1 reads MDHEN; CDR2 reads SYDVKM. The CDR3 DNA follows: TGTGCCAGCATAACTCCGGGTAGCGGCTACACCTTC. Residues: CASITPGSGYTF.

The V gene is TRBV11-1, the J gene TRBJ2-7, with 11 bases lining up with TRBD2. J lost 2 bases, V lost 5 bases, and 17 bases had no gene match. The CDR3 sequence is 19 residues long. Germline lookup yields CDR1 SGHAT and CDR2 FQDESV (reference sequence). The CDR3 coding sequence is TGTGCCAGCAGCCGCATGGGAGGGCTAGCGGGAGGCCCCACCTACGAGCAGTACTTC. It encodes CASSRMGGLAGGPTYEQYF.